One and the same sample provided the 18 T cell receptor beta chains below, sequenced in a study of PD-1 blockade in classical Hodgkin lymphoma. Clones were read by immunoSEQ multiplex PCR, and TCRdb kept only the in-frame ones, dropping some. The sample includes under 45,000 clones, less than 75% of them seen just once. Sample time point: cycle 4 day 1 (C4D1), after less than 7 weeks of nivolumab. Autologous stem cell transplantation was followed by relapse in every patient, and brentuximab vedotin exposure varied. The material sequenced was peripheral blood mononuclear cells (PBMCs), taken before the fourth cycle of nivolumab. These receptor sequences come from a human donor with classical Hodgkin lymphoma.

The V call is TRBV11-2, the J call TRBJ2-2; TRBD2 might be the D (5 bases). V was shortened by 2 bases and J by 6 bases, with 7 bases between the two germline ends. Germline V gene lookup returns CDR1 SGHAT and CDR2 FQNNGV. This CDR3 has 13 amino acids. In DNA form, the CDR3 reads TGTGCCAGCAGCTTAAAGGGAGCCGGGGAGCTGTTTTTT. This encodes CASSLKGAGELFF.

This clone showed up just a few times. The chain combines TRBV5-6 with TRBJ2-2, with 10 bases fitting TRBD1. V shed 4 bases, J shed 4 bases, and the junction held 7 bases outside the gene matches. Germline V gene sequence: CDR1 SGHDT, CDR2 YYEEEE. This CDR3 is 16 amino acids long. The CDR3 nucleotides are TGTGCCAGCAGCCCGGACAGGGGGATCTCCACCGGGGAGCTGTTTTTT. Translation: CASSPDRGISTGELFF.

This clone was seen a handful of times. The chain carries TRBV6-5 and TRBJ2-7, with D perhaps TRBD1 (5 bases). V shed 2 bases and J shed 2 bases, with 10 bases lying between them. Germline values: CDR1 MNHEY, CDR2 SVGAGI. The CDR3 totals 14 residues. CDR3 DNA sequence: TGTGCCAGCAGTTACGGCGACAGCCCCTACGAGCAGTACTTC. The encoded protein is CASSYGDSPYEQYF.

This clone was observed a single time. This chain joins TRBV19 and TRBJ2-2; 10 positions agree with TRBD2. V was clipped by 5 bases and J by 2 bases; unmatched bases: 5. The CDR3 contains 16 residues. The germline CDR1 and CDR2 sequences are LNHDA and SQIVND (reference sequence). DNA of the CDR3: TGTGCCAGTAGTCGTAGCGGGAGGCTCAACACCGGGGAGCTGTTTTTT. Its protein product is CASSRSGRLNTGELFF.

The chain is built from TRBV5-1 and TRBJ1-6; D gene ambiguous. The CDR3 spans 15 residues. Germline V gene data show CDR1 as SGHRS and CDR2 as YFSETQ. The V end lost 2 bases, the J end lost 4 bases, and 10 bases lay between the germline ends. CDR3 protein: CASSFGSSYNSPLHF. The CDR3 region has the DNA TGCGCCAGCAGCTTCGGGTCCTCTTATAATTCACCCCTCCACTTT.

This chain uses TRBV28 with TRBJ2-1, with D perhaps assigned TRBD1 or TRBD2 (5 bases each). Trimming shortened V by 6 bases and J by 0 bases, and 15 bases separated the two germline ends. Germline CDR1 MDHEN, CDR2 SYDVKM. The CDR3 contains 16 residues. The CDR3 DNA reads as TGTGCCAGCAGGTCAATGGGGGAGAGCTCCTACAATGAGCAGTTCTTC. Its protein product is CASRSMGESSYNEQFF.

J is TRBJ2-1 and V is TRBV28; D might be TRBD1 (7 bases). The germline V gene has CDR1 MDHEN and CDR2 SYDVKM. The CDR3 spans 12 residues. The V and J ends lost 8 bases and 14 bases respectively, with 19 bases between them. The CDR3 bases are TGTGCCAGCGGAACATACCCAGGGGGGAAGTTCTTC. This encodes CASGTYPGGKFF.

CDR3 in DNA: TGCGCCAGCAGCTTGGAGATTACAGATACGCAGTATTTT. It yields the protein CASSLEITDTQYF. The chain joins TRBV5-1 to TRBJ2-3, with D unclear. V lost 0 bases and J lost 3, with 5 bases in between. The CDR3 spans 13 residues. Germline V gives CDR1 SGHRS, CDR2 YFSETQ. The entire variable domain, with the rest obtained from reference TRBV5-1 and TRBJ2-3, is as follows: KAGVTQTPRYLIKTRGQQVTLSCSPISGHRSVSWYQQTPGQGLQFLFEYFSETQRNKGNFPGRFSGRQFSNSRSEMNVSTLELGDSALYLCASSLEITDTQYFGPGTRLTVL.

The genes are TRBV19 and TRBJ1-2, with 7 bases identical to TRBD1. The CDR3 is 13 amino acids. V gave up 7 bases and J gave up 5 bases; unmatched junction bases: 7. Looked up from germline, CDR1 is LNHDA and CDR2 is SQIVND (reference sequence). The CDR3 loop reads CASNSGQLYGYTF. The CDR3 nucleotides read TGTGCCAGTAACTCGGGACAGCTGTATGGCTACACCTTC.

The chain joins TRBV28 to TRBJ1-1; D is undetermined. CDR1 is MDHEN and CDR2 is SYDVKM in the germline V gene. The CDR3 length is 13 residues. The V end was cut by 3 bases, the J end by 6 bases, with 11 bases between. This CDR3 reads CASSLDTSAEAFF. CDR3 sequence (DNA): TGTGCCAGCAGTTTGGATACGAGCGCTGAAGCTTTCTTT.

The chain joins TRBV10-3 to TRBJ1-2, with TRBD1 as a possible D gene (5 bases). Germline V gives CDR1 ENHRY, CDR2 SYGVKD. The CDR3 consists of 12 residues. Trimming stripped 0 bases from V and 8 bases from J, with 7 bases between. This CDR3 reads CAISESEGGYTF. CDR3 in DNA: TGTGCCATCAGTGAGTCCGAGGGGGGCTACACCTTC.

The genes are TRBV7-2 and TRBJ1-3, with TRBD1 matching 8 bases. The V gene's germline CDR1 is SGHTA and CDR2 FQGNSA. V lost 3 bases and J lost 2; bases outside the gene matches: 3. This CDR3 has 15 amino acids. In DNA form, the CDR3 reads TGTGCCAGCAGCTTTTTGGACAGGGCTGGAAACACCATATATTTT. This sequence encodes CASSFLDRAGNTIYF.

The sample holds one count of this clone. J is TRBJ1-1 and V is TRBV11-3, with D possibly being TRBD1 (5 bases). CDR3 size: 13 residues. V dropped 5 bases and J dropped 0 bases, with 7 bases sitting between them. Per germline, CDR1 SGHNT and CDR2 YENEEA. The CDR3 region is CASSTTVNTEAFF. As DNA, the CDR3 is TGTGCCAGCAGCACGACAGTGAACACTGAAGCTTTCTTT.

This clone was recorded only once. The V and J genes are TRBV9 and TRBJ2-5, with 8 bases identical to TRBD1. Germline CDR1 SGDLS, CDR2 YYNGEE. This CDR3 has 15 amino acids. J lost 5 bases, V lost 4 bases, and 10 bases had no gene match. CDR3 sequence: CASSPASGGWETQYF. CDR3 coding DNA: TGTGCCAGCAGCCCAGCCTCAGGGGGCTGGGAGACCCAGTACTTC. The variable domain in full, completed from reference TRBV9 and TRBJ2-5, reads DSGVTQTPKHLITATGQRVTLRCSPRSGDLSVYWYQQSLDQGLQFLIQYYNGEERAKGNILERFSAQQFPDLHSELNLSSLELGDSALYFCASSPASGGWETQYFGPGTRLLVL.

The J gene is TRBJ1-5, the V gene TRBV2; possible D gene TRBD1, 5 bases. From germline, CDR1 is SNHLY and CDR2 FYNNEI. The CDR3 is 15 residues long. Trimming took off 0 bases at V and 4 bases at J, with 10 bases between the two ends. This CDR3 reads CASSEAARVNQPQHF. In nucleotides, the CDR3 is TGTGCCAGCAGTGAAGCTGCCAGGGTGAATCAGCCCCAGCATTTT.

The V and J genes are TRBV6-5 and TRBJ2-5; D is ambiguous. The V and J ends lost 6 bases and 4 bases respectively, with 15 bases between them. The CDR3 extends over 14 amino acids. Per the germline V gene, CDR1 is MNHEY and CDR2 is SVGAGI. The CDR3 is CASRPPLRSETQYF. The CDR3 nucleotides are TGTGCCAGCAGACCACCGCTTAGGTCAGAGACCCAGTACTTC.

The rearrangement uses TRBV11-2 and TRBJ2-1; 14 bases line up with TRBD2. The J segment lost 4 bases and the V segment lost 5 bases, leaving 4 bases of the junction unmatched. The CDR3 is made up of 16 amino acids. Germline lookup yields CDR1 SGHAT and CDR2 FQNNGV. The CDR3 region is CASSPGLAGGYNEQFF. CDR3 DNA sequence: TGTGCCAGCAGCCCCGGACTAGCGGGAGGATACAATGAGCAGTTCTTC.

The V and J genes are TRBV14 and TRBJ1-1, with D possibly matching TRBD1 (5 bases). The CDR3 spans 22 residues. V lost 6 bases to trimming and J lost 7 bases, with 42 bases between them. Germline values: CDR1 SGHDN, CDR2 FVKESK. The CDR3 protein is CASSSYHQGTLLVRERALEAFF. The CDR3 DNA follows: TGTGCCAGCAGTTCATATCACCAGGGAACACTCTTAGTACGGGAGCGCGCACTTGAAGCTTTCTTT.